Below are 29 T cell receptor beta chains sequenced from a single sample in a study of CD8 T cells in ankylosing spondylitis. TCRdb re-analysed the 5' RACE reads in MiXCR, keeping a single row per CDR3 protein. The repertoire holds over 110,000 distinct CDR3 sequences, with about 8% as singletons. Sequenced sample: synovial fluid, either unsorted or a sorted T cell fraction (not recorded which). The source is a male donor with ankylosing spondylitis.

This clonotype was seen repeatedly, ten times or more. The CDR3: CASSRAGAGYTF. The CDR3 region has the DNA TGTGCCAGCAGTCGTGCCGGGGCCGGCTACACCTTC. The rearrangement links TRBV2 to TRBJ1-2; D is perhaps TRBD1 (5 bases). The ends were cut back, 5 bases at V and 8 bases at J, with 12 bases in the middle. The CDR3 extends over 12 amino acids. Germline CDR1 and CDR2: SNHLY and FYNNEI.

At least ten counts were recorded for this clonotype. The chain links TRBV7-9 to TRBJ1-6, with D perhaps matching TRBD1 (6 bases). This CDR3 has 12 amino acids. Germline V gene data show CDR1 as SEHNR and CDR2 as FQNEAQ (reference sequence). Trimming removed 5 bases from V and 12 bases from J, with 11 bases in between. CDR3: CASSPGEEPLHF. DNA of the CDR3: TGTGCCAGCAGCCCAGGGGAGGAACCCCTCCACTTT.

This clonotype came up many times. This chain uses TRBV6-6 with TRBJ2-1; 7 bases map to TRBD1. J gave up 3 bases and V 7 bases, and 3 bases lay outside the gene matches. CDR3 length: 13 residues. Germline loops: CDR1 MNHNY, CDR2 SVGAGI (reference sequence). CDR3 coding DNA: TGTGCCAGCACGTGGACAGGCTACAATGAGCAGTTCTTC. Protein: CASTWTGYNEQFF.

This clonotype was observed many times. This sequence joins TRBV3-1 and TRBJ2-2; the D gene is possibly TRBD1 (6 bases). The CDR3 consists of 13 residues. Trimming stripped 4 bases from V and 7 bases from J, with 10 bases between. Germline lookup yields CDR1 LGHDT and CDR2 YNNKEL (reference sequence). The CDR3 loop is CASSLQGGGELFF. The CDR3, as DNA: TGTGCCAGCAGCCTACAGGGCGGCGGGGAGCTGTTTTTT.

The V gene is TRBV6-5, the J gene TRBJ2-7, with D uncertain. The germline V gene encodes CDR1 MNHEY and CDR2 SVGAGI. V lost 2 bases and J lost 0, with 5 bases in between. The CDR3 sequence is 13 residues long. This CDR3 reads CASSYGISYEQYF. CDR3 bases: TGTGCCAGCAGTTACGGTATCTCCTACGAGCAGTACTTC.

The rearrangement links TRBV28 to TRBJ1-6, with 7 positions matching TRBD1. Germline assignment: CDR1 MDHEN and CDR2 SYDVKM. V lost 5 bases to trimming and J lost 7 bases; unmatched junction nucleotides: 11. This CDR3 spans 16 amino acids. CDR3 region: CASSPLQGSGNSPLHF. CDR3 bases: TGTGCCAGCAGTCCACTACAGGGGAGTGGAAATTCACCCCTCCACTTT.

CDR3 amino acids: CASSSNGGASRTDTQYF. The CDR3 nucleotides read TGTGCCAGCAGCTCGAATGGGGGGGCTAGTCGCACAGATACGCAGTATTTT. V gene TRBV7-6 combines with J gene TRBJ2-3; the D gene is possibly TRBD2 (7 bases). Germline V lookup: CDR1 SGHVS, CDR2 FNYEAQ. CDR3 length: 17 amino acids. The V end lost 4 bases, the J end lost 1 base, and 18 bases lay between the germline ends.

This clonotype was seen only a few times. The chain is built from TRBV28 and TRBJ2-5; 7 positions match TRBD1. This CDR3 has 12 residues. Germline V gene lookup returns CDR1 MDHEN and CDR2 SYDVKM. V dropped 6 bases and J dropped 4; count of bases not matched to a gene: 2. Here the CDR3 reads CASRQGRETQYF. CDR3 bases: TGTGCCAGCAGACAGGGGAGAGAGACCCAGTACTTC.

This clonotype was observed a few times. The CDR3 protein is CASSLLGESYGYTF. In nucleotides, the CDR3 is TGCGCCAGCAGCTTATTGGGGGAAAGCTATGGCTACACCTTC. The chain recombines TRBV5-1 with TRBJ1-2; possibly TRBD1 for D (5 bases). Trimming shortened V by 2 bases and J by 4 bases, and 12 bases separated the two germline ends. Germline V gene data show CDR1 as SGHRS and CDR2 as YFSETQ. The CDR3 is 14 amino acids.

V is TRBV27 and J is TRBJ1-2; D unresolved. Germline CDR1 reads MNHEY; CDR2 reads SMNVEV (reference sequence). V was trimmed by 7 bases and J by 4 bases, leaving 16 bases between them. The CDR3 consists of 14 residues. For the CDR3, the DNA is TGTGCCAGCAAGAACGCCGACGAAATCTATGGCTACACCTTC. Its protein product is CASKNADEIYGYTF.

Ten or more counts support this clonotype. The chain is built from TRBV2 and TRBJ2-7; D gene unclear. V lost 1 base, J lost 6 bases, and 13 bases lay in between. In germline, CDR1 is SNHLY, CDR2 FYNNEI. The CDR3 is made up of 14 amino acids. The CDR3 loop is CASSEGGVYGEQYF. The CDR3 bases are TGTGCCAGCAGTGAAGGGGGTGTGTACGGCGAGCAGTACTTC.

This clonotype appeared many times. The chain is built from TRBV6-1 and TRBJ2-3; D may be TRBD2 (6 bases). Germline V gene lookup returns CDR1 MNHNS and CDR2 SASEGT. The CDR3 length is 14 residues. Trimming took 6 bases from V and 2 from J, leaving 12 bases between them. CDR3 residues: CASRDGGNTDTQYF. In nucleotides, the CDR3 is TGTGCCAGCAGGGATGGAGGGAACACAGATACGCAGTATTTT.

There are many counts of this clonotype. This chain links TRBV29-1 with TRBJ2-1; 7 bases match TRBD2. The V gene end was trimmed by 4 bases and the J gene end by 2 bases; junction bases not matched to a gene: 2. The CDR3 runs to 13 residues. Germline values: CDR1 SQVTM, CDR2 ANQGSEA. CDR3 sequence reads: CSVGGSPYNEQFF. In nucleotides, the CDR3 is TGCAGCGTTGGCGGGAGTCCCTACAATGAGCAGTTCTTC.

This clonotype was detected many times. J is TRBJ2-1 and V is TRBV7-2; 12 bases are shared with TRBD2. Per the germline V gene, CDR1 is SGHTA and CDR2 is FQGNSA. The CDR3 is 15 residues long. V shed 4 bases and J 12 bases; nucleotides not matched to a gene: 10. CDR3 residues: CASSSDAGLAGPQFF. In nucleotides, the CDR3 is TGTGCCAGCAGCTCCGACGCGGGACTAGCGGGTCCGCAGTTCTTC.

The CDR3 protein is CASILRGQGAYEQYF. CDR3 nucleotides: TGTGCCAGCATTTTACGTGGACAGGGGGCTTACGAGCAGTACTTC. The chain uses TRBV6-5 and TRBJ2-7, with 11 bases lining up with TRBD1. Trimming took 7 bases from V and 4 from J; bases not matched to a gene: 9. From germline, CDR1 is MNHEY and CDR2 SVGAGI. This CDR3 contains 15 residues.

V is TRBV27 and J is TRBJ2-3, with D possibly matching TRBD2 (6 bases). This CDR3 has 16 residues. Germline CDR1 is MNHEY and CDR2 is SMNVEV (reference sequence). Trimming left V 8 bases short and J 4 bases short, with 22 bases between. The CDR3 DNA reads TGTGCCAGCGCCCCCCTGAGCGGGTGGGGGGCAGATACGCAGTATTTT. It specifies CASAPLSGWGADTQYF.

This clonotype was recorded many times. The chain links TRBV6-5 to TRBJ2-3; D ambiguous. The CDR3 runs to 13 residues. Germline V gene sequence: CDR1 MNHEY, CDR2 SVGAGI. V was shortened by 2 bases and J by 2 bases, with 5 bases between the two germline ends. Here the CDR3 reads CASSYGDTDTQYF. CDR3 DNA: TGTGCCAGCAGTTACGGGGACACAGATACGCAGTATTTT.

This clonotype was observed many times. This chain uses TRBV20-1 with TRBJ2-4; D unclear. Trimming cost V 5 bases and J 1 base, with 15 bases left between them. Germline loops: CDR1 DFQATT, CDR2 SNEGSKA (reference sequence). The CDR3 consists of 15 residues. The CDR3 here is CSALAVGFAKNIQYF. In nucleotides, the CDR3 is TGCAGTGCTTTGGCCGTGGGATTCGCCAAAAACATTCAGTACTTC.

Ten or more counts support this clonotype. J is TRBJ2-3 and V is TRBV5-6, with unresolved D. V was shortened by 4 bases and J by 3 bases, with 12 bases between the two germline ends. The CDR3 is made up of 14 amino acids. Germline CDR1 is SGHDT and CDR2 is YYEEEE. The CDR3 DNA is TGTGCCAGCAGCCCGGATTGGGGAACAGATACGCAGTATTTT. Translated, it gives CASSPDWGTDTQYF.

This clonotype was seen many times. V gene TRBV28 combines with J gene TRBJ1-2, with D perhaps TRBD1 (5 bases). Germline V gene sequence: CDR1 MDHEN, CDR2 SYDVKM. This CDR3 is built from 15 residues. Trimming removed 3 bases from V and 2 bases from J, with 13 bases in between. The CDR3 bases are TGTGCCAGCAGTTTTCGTCCGGGGACCAACTATGGCTACACCTTC. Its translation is CASSFRPGTNYGYTF.

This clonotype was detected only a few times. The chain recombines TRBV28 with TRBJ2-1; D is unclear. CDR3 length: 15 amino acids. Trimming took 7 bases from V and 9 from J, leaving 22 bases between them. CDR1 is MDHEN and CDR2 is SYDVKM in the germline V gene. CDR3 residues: CASIPWAGKSGEQFF. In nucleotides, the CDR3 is TGTGCCAGCATCCCCTGGGCAGGAAAGAGTGGTGAGCAGTTCTTC.

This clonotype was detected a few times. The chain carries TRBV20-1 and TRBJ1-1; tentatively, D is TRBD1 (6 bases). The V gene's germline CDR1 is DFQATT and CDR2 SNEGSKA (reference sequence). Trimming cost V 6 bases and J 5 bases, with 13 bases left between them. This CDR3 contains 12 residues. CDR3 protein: CSARDTRTEAFF. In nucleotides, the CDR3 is TGCAGTGCCCGGGACACGCGTACTGAAGCTTTCTTT.

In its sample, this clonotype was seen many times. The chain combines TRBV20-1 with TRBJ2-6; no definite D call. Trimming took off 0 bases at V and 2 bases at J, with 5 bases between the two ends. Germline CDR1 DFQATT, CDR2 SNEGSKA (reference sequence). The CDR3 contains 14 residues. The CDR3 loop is CSAREWPGANVLTF. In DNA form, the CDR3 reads TGCAGTGCTAGAGAATGGCCTGGGGCCAACGTCCTGACTTTC.

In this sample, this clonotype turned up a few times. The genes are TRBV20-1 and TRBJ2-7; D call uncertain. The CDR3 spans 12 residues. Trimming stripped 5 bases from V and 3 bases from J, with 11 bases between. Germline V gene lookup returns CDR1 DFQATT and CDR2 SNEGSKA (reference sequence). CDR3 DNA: TGCAGTGCTCAGAAGGCAGGCTACGAGCAGTACTTC. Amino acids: CSAQKAGYEQYF.

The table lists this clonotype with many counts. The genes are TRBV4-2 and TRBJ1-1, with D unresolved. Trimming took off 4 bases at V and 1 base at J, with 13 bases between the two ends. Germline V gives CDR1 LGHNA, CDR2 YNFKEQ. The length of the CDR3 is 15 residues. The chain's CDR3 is CASSPLRGGNTEAFF. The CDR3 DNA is TGTGCCAGCAGCCCTCTACGGGGAGGGAACACTGAAGCTTTCTTT.

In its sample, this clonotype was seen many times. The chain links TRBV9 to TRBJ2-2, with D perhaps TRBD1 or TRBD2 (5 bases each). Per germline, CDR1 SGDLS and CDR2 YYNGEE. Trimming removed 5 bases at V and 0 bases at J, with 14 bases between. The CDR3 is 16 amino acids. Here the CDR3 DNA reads TGTGCCAGCAGTTTTACCGGGACCGCGAACACCGGGGAGCTGTTTTTT. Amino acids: CASSFTGTANTGELFF.

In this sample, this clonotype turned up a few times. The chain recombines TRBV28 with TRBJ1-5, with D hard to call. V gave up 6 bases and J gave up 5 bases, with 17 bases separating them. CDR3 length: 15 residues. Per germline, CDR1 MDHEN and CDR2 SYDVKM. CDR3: CASRGGVLSYQPQHF. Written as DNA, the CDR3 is TGTGCCAGCAGGGGCGGTGTTCTATCGTATCAGCCCCAGCATTTT. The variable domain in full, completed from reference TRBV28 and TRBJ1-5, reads DVKVTQSSRYLVKRTGEKVFLECVQDMDHENMFWYRQDPGLGLRLIYFSYDVKMKEKGDIPEGYSVSREKKERFSLILESASTNQTSMYLCASRGGVLSYQPQHFGDGTRLSIL.

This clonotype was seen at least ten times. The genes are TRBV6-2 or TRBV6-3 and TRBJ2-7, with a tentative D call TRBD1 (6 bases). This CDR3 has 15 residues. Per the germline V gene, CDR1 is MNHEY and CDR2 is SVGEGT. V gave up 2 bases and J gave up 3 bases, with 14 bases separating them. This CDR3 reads CASSYIQDSRYEQYF. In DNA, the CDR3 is TGTGCCAGCAGTTACATCCAGGACAGCCGCTACGAGCAGTACTTC.

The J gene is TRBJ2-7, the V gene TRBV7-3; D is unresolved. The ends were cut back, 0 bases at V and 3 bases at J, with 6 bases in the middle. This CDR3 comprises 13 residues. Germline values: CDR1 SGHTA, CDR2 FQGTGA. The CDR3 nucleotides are TGTGCCAGCAGCTTAACGGACGGCTACGAGCAGTACTTC. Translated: CASSLTDGYEQYF.